Sequencing of this T cell receptor (beta chain) was carried out in a study of cytomegalovirus exposure and HLA in healthy donors. Germline V gene data show CDR1 as SGDLS and CDR2 as YYNGEE. The CDR3 length is 11 residues. V was clipped by 7 bases and J by 5 bases, with 10 bases between them. The PCR made use of 60 Vbeta and 13 Jbeta primers. Some clones are missing from TCRdb's copy, which holds only in-frame ones; the method was immunoSEQ multiplex PCR. The sample contains fewer than 150,000 clones, about 80% of which appear only once. The sequence derives from a man between 60 and 75 years old in good health and CMV-seropositive. The rearrangement uses TRBV9 and TRBJ2-7, with D possibly being TRBD2 (5 bases). Input material: PBMCs. CDR3 sequence: CASGDGNEQYF. The CDR3 coding sequence is TGTGCCAGCGGAGACGGGAACGAGCAGTACTTC.